The 7 T cell receptor beta chains reported below all come from one sample, sequenced in a study of neurological immune-mediated disorders. TCRdb independently ran MiXCR on the 5' RACE reads; one entry per CDR3 protein. The sample has 120,000 or so distinct CDR3 sequences; more than 2.5% are singletons. Input material: PBMCs. The receptors stem from a woman aged 25 to 45 with multiple sclerosis.

At least ten counts were recorded for this clonotype. The V gene is TRBV7-2, the J gene TRBJ2-3; TRBD2 matches 11 bases. Germline loops: CDR1 SGHTA, CDR2 FQGNSA. This CDR3 has 16 amino acids. J was trimmed by 0 bases and V by 5 bases; bases with no gene match: 4. The CDR3 spells CASSLLAGGSTDTQYF. CDR3 DNA: TGTGCCAGCAGCCTCCTAGCGGGGGGTAGCACAGATACGCAGTATTTT.

Comment on this clonotype: A much larger clone differs by one base, so this may be a read error. This chain connects TRBV7-9 to TRBJ1-1; D remains unclear. The CDR3 length is 16 residues. The V gene's germline CDR1 is SEHNR and CDR2 FQNEAQ (reference sequence). V was clipped by 6 bases and J by 4 bases, with 21 bases between them. CDR3 region: CASSFGANIGGTEAFF. The CDR3, as DNA: TGTGCCAGCAGTTTTGGCGCGAACATAGGAGGCACTGAAGCTTTCTTT.

There are many counts of this clonotype. V gene TRBV7-9 combines with J gene TRBJ2-2; 7 bases fit TRBD1. Germline loops: CDR1 SEHNR, CDR2 FQNEAQ (reference sequence). The CDR3 has 16 amino acids. The junction had 6 bases not matched to a gene; V was cut back by 0 bases and J by 5 bases. In DNA, the CDR3 is TGTGCCAGCAGCTTAGCGCAAGGGGGCGAGACCGGGGAGCTGTTTTTT. Its translation is CASSLAQGGETGELFF.

There are many counts of this clonotype. The chain couples TRBV5-1 to TRBJ2-5; D is uncertain. The CDR3 spans 15 residues. Trimming cost V 0 bases and J 5 bases, with 14 bases left between them. CDR1 and CDR2 from the germline V gene are SGHRS and YFSETQ. The CDR3 DNA sequence: TGCGCCAGCAGCTTGGTCAACGAGGTTGGGGAGACCCAGTACTTC. It translates to CASSLVNEVGETQYF. Variable domain in full (rest from reference TRBV5-1 and TRBJ2-5): KAGVTQTPRYLIKTRGQQVTLSCSPISGHRSVSWYQQTPGQGLQFLFEYFSETQRNKGNFPGRFSGRQFSNSRSEMNVSTLELGDSALYLCASSLVNEVGETQYFGPGTRLLVL.

Regarding this clonotype: A junction boundary mismatches the germline segment, possibly from a read error. The chain has TRBV12-3 or TRBV12-4 and TRBJ2-2; D is possibly TRBD1 (5 bases). The CDR3 totals 14 residues. As DNA, the CDR3 is TGTGCCAGCAGTTTACAGGGCGGCACCGTGGAGCTGTTTTTT. Protein: CASSLQGGTVELFF.

This clonotype was counted ten times or more. The V and J genes are TRBV5-5 and TRBJ1-5; D is possibly TRBD1 (5 bases). Germline V gene data show CDR1 as SGHKS and CDR2 as YYEKEE (reference sequence). The CDR3 is 17 residues long. V was clipped by 0 bases and J by 4 bases, with 17 bases between them. DNA of the CDR3: TGTGCCAGCAGCTTGGATTGGGGCGGGGGTTCGAATCAGCCCCAGCATTTT. Its translation is CASSLDWGGGSNQPQHF.

This clonotype was seen repeatedly, ten times or more. The chain couples TRBV12-3 or TRBV12-4 to TRBJ2-2, with D possibly matching TRBD2 (5 bases). Trimming took off 10 bases at V and 5 bases at J, with 14 bases between the two ends. The CDR3 runs to 13 residues. The CDR3 nucleotides are TGTGCCACCTCCCTGGGGAGAACCGGGGAGCTGTTTTTT. It translates to CATSLGRTGELFF.